Presented here are 25 T cell receptor beta chains from one specimen sequenced in a study of blood T cell dynamics during melanoma immunotherapy. As to time point: week 3, after first cycle of checkpoint inhibitor. Sequenced by immunoSEQ multiplex PCR; TCRdb stores in-frame clones only, minus some. The sample holds 8,000 to 9,000 clones; 87% are singletons and the top ten take roughly 6%. Sequencing used blood, obtained from a patient treated with checkpoint blockade. The receptors stem from a human donor with melanoma.

This rearrangement joins TRBV7-6 to TRBJ1-2, with TRBD1 matching over 7 bases. There are 17 residues in the CDR3. Germline loops: CDR1 SGHVS, CDR2 FNYEAQ. The J segment lost 6 bases and the V segment lost 1 base, leaving 14 bases of the junction unmatched. The CDR3 is CASSLGEDREWGNGYTF. CDR3 sequence (DNA): TGTGCCAGCAGCTTAGGGGAAGACAGGGAGTGGGGAAATGGCTACACCTTC.

V usage is TRBV7-8 and J usage is TRBJ2-3; the D is unclear. The CDR3 has 13 residues. V was pared by 1 base and J by 1 base, with 3 bases between. Per the germline V gene, CDR1 is SGHVS and CDR2 is FQNEAQ. CDR3: CASSLVGTDTQYF. The CDR3 DNA reads TGTGCCAGCAGCTTAGTCGGCACAGATACGCAGTATTTT.

J is TRBJ1-1 and V is TRBV7-9, with D perhaps TRBD1 (6 bases). Germline V gene data show CDR1 as SEHNR and CDR2 as FQNEAQ (reference sequence). V dropped 5 bases and J dropped 2 bases, with 12 bases sitting between them. There are 14 residues in the CDR3. CDR3 nucleotide sequence: TGTGCCAGCAGCCAAAACAGGGACAACACTGAAGCTTTCTTT. It specifies CASSQNRDNTEAFF.

The chain employs TRBV2 and TRBJ1-2; D ambiguous. Trimming stripped 0 bases from V and 4 bases from J, with 9 bases between. This CDR3 contains 14 residues. Germline-derived CDR1 and CDR2 are SNHLY and FYNNEI. This CDR3 is CASSEARGPYGYTF. CDR3 sequence (DNA): TGTGCCAGCAGTGAAGCGCGTGGGCCCTATGGCTACACCTTC.

The rearrangement links TRBV5-1 to TRBJ2-1; a weak D match, TRBD2 (5 bases). The CDR3 loop spans 17 amino acids. V was cut by 6 bases and J by 2 bases, with 21 bases left in between. From germline, CDR1 is SGHRS and CDR2 YFSETQ. CDR3 region: CASNVDLLGRAYNEQFF. The DNA of the CDR3 is TGCGCCAGCAACGTCGATTTACTAGGTAGGGCCTACAATGAGCAGTTCTTC.

The chain combines TRBV5-6 with TRBJ1-6, with D perhaps matching TRBD1 (5 bases). CDR3 length equals 15 residues. Germline assignment: CDR1 SGHDT and CDR2 YYEEEE. The V end was cut by 2 bases, the J end by 5 bases, with 11 bases between. The DNA of the CDR3 is TGTGCCAGCAGCTTTTCAGGGATTAATAATTCACCCCTCCACTTT. Its protein is CASSFSGINNSPLHF.

V and J are TRBV27 and TRBJ1-2; D gene ambiguous. Trimming removed 5 bases from V and 4 bases from J, with 14 bases in between. CDR3 length: 14 amino acids. Germline CDR1 MNHEY, CDR2 SMNVEV (reference sequence). CDR3 DNA sequence: TGTGCCAGCAGTCCCACCCGAAGCGGCTATGGCTACACCTTC. It specifies CASSPTRSGYGYTF.

The J gene is TRBJ1-6, the V gene TRBV28; D uncertain. The CDR3 is made up of 15 amino acids. Per the germline V gene, CDR1 is MDHEN and CDR2 is SYDVKM. V was shortened by 3 bases and J by 10 bases, with 16 bases between the two germline ends. The CDR3 DNA sequence: TGTGCCAGCAGTTTCCTCGCCCGGATGGGGTCACCCCTCCACTTT. Translating gives CASSFLARMGSPLHF.

The V gene is TRBV11-2, the J gene TRBJ2-1; the D gene is possibly TRBD1 (6 bases). Germline CDR1 and CDR2: SGHAT and FQNNGV. This CDR3 comprises 16 residues. Trimming shortened V by 4 bases and J by 3 bases, and 16 bases separated the two germline ends. The chain's CDR3 is CASSYLRGSNYNEQFF. The CDR3 nucleotides read TGTGCCAGCAGCTACCTCAGGGGTTCGAACTACAATGAGCAGTTCTTC.

This clone was detected a few times. The chain combines TRBV9 with TRBJ2-2; D not certain. V lost 3 bases and J 2 bases, leaving 2 bases between the germline ends. The CDR3 has 12 residues. Germline V gives CDR1 SGDLS, CDR2 YYNGEE. The CDR3 spells CASSANTGELFF. In DNA form, the CDR3 reads TGTGCCAGCAGCGCCAACACCGGGGAGCTGTTTTTT. The variable domain in full, with the rest retrieved from reference TRBV9 and TRBJ2-2, is DSGVTQTPKHLITATGQRVTLRCSPRSGDLSVYWYQQSLDQGLQFLIQYYNGEERAKGNILERFSAQQFPDLHSELNLSSLELGDSALYFCASSANTGELFFGEGSRLTVL.

In its sample, this clone was seen once. The chain is built from TRBV18 and TRBJ1-6; D might be TRBD1 (5 bases). Germline lookup yields CDR1 KGHSH and CDR2 LQKENI. The CDR3 totals 15 residues. V gave up 3 bases and J gave up 6 bases, with 12 bases separating them. CDR3 protein: CASSPSPGTNSPLHF. The CDR3 DNA reads as TGTGCCAGCTCACCCAGTCCAGGGACTAATTCACCCCTCCACTTT.

This rearrangement joins TRBV18 to TRBJ2-1, with 7 bases aligning to TRBD1. Germline V lookup: CDR1 KGHSH, CDR2 LQKENI. This CDR3 is built from 14 residues. The junction had 6 bases not matched to a gene; V was cut back by 4 bases and J by 6 bases. For the CDR3, the DNA is TGTGCCAGCTCACGAATACAGGGGACCAATGAGCAGTTCTTC. Translating gives CASSRIQGTNEQFF.

The chain uses TRBV27 and TRBJ2-7, with 7 bases lining up with TRBD1. V was pared by 5 bases and J by 3 bases, with 4 bases of the junction left unmatched. The germline gives CDR1 MNHEY, CDR2 SMNVEV (reference sequence). This CDR3 contains 13 residues. The CDR3 DNA follows: TGTGCCAGCAGTGTGACAGGGAACTACGAGCAGTACTTC. Protein: CASSVTGNYEQYF.

The rearrangement uses TRBV27 and TRBJ1-1, with D tentatively TRBD1 (6 bases). This CDR3 is built from 15 residues. Germline V CDR1 and CDR2: MNHEY, SMNVEV (reference sequence). Deletions cut 6 bases from V and 4 bases from J, with 18 bases between. The DNA of the CDR3 is TGTGCCAGCAGGTCGCCGGGGGGCTGGAGCACTGAAGCTTTCTTT. Amino acids: CASRSPGGWSTEAFF.

This rearrangement joins TRBV28 to TRBJ2-3; D is unclear. V was clipped by 2 bases and J by 4 bases, with 13 bases between them. Looked up from germline, CDR1 is MDHEN and CDR2 is SYDVKM. This CDR3 is 15 amino acids long. The CDR3 sequence is CASSLKGRVADTQYF. DNA of the CDR3: TGTGCCAGCAGTTTAAAGGGCCGTGTGGCAGATACGCAGTATTTT.

The chain has TRBV19 and TRBJ2-1; the D gene is possibly TRBD2 (5 bases). The CDR3 length is 14 residues. Trimming stripped 3 bases from V and 2 bases from J, with 8 bases between. Germline V gene data show CDR1 as LNHDA and CDR2 as SQIVND (reference sequence). In nucleotides, the CDR3 is TGTGCCAGTAGTATCGGGGAACCCTACAATGAGCAGTTCTTC. Its protein is CASSIGEPYNEQFF.

CDR3 amino acids: CASSLGTTSNNEQFF. DNA for the CDR3: TGTGCCAGCAGCTTGGGGACTACTTCCAACAATGAGCAGTTCTTC. The chain employs TRBV7-6 and TRBJ2-1; 7 positions agree with TRBD2. Germline-derived CDR1 and CDR2 are SGHVS and FNYEAQ. The CDR3 is made up of 15 amino acids. V lost 3 bases, J lost 5 bases, and 7 bases stayed unmatched.

The V and J genes are TRBV5-4 and TRBJ2-5, with D possibly TRBD1 on 7 matching bases. CDR1 SGHNT and CDR2 YYREEE come from the germline V gene (reference sequence). V lost 4 bases to trimming and J lost 0 bases, with 13 bases between them. This CDR3 is 15 amino acids long. The CDR3 DNA reads as TGTGCCAGCAGCCCGGGGGACAGAAACCAAGAGACCCAGTACTTC. Protein: CASSPGDRNQETQYF.

For the CDR3, the DNA is TGTGCCAGCAGTATGAGAGGGGGCGGCAATCAGCCCCAGCATTTT. Its translation is CASSMRGGGNQPQHF. The V and J genes are TRBV5-8 and TRBJ1-5, with 7 bases fitting TRBD1. The CDR3 is 15 amino acids. Germline V gives CDR1 SGHTS, CDR2 YDEGEE. The V and J ends lost 5 bases and 2 bases, in that order; junction bases with no gene match: 7.

The chain recombines TRBV18 with TRBJ2-2; D is possibly TRBD1 (6 bases). CDR1 is KGHSH, CDR2 LQKENI, per germline. Trimming stripped 1 base from V and 2 bases from J, with 8 bases between. The length of the CDR3 is 15 residues. The CDR3: CASSPLTGNTGELFF. CDR3 in DNA: TGTGCCAGCTCACCACTGACAGGAAACACCGGGGAGCTGTTTTTT.

The gene calls are TRBV28 and TRBJ1-1; D ambiguous. This CDR3 is built from 12 residues. Germline V gene lookup returns CDR1 MDHEN and CDR2 SYDVKM. V was trimmed by 10 bases and J by 0 bases, leaving 9 bases between them. The CDR3, as DNA: TGTGCCACCCACAGAATGAACACTGAAGCTTTCTTT. This codes for CATHRMNTEAFF.

This clone was seen just once. The rearrangement uses TRBV27 and TRBJ2-7; 8 nucleotides agree with TRBD2. Trimming removed 7 bases from V and 3 bases from J; junction bases left unmatched: 2. This CDR3 spans 12 amino acids. Per the germline V gene, CDR1 is MNHEY and CDR2 is SMNVEV (reference sequence). CDR3 protein: CASTGGGYEQYF. In DNA form, the CDR3 reads TGTGCCAGCACGGGGGGGGGCTACGAGCAGTACTTC.

J is TRBJ2-5 and V is TRBV5-1; D possibly corresponds to TRBD1 (5 bases). Germline V gene lookup returns CDR1 SGHRS and CDR2 YFSETQ. The CDR3 is 13 amino acids. The V gene lost 7 bases and the J gene lost 0 bases, with 10 bases spanning the gap. The CDR3: CASFTGNQETQYF. CDR3 DNA sequence: TGCGCCAGCTTTACAGGAAACCAAGAGACCCAGTACTTC.

This clone was counted between two and nine times. The sample holds other DNA sequences that translate to the same CDR3. V usage is TRBV6-1 and J usage is TRBJ2-5; D not certain. This CDR3 has 11 amino acids. V was pared by 5 bases and J by 5 bases, with 6 bases between. Germline CDR1 and CDR2: MNHNS and SASEGT. The CDR3 DNA reads as TGTGCCAGCAGTCGAGCGGAGACCCAGTACTTC. Its translation: CASSRAETQYF.

This clone was found once. This chain links TRBV30 with TRBJ1-3; possible D gene TRBD1, 6 bases. The CDR3 runs 16 residues. V was clipped by 0 bases and J by 0 bases, with 12 bases between them. Germline V lookup: CDR1 GTSNPN, CDR2 SVGIG (reference sequence). This chain's CDR3 is CAWSVIRDTSGNTIYF. The CDR3, as DNA: TGTGCCTGGAGTGTAATCCGGGACACCTCTGGAAACACCATATATTTT.